This T cell receptor (beta chain) was profiled in a study of blood T cell repertoires in COVID-19. As for the study in general: Samples representing acute and convalescent COVID-19 were sourced from the United States, Italy and Spain. In each case, the material was cDNA or gDNA derived from T cells, B-cell-depleted T cells, or PBMCs.

The germline V and J ends were trimmed by 5 bases and 2 bases, with 13 bases remaining between them. The CDR3 spans 16 residues. Per the germline V gene, CDR1 is SGHTA and CDR2 is FQGNSA. Authors' data handling: Nucleated cell counts were estimated from reference gene primer amplification. Only in-frame clones appear in the TCRdb table, and some are missing; sequencing was by immunoSEQ multiplex PCR. V and J calls and clone size come straight from that table; D and trimming were deduced from the DNA. The sample lists tens of thousands of clones, about 91% occurring once. The sequenced sample consisted of peripheral blood. The gene calls are TRBV7-2 and TRBJ1-6, with D maybe TRBD1 (5 bases). The receptor comes from a human donor in a cohort sampled during active COVID-19. The CDR3 protein is CASSPQGFTYNSPLHF. The CDR3 region has the DNA TGTGCCAGCAGCCCCCAGGGTTTCACCTATAATTCACCCCTCCACTTT.